Listed below are T cell receptor beta chains from one sample, sequenced in a study of cytomegalovirus exposure and HLA in healthy donors. Measured with immunoSEQ multiplex PCR; TCRdb has only the in-frame clones, and not every one. The table has 89,000 or so clones, around 75% seen once; the top ten hold approximately 11%. Sequencing was carried out using PBMCs. These receptors were collected from a man aged 18 to 35 in good health and CMV-seropositive. The CDR3 runs from the conserved cysteine through the conserved F or W. The order of the fields is V gene, D gene, clone size, J gene, CDR3 protein, CDR3 DNA. D genes are given only for firm matches. Size is stated for part of the rows, as once, few or many counts, or as a class when the clone is expanded.

>TRBV7-9|-|-|TRBJ1-1
CASSLRRNTEAFF
TGTGCCAGCAGCTTAAGGAGGAACACTGAAGCTTTCTTT
>TRBV14|-|-|TRBJ1-2
CASSQLDRGANYGYTF
TGTGCCAGCAGCCAACTGGACAGAGGAGCTAACTATGGCTACACCTTC
>TRBV11-3|TRBD1|-|TRBJ2-5
CASSPRTGQTQYF
TGTGCCAGCAGCCCCAGGACAGGCCAAACCCAGTACTTC
>TRBV7-8|-|few|TRBJ1-5
CASSPPERGNQPQHF
TGTGCCAGCAGCCCCCCAGAGCGGGGCAATCAGCCCCAGCATTTT
>TRBV4-2|-|-|TRBJ2-3
CASSQDRRGTLLHTQYF
TGTGCCAGCAGCCAAGATCGTCGGGGGACCCTTCTCCATACGCAGTATTTT
>TRBV7-9|TRBD2|-|TRBJ2-5
CASSFLGGKETQYF
TGTGCCAGCAGCTTTCTGGGGGGGAAAGAGACCCAGTACTTC
>TRBV25-1|TRBD2|-|TRBJ2-5
CASSAASGWQETQYF
TGTGCCAGCAGTGCGGCTAGCGGGTGGCAAGAGACCCAGTACTTC
>TRBV5-1|TRBD1|-|TRBJ1-2
CASSLGGTGHLLYGYTF
TGCGCCAGCAGCTTGGGGGGGACAGGGCACCTTCTTTATGGCTACACCTTC
>TRBV19|-|few|TRBJ1-6
CASRRERSNSPLHF
TGTGCCAGTAGACGGGAGCGGTCAAATTCACCCCTCCACTTT
>TRBV2|TRBD2|few|TRBJ2-1
CASEGTSLDEQFF
TGTGCCAGCGAGGGGACTAGCCTCGATGAGCAGTTCTTC
>TRBV6-1|-|-|TRBJ2-7
CASSGGLLGDYEQYF
TGTGCCAGCAGTGGGGGACTCCTAGGGGACTACGAGCAGTACTTC
>TRBV19|TRBD1|-|TRBJ1-1
CASSITGVRNTEAFF
TGTGCCAGTAGTATCACAGGGGTGAGGAACACTGAAGCTTTCTTT
>TRBV27|TRBD2|-|TRBJ2-1
CASRSIWGLAYNEQFF
TGTGCCAGCAGGTCCATTTGGGGACTAGCGTACAATGAGCAGTTCTTC
>TRBV10-2|-|-|TRBJ1-3
CASRDSSGNTIYF
TGCGCCAGCAGAGACAGCTCTGGAAACACCATATATTTT
>TRBV7-5|-|-|TRBJ1-2
CVRSQWTGYYGYTF
TGTGTCAGAAGCCAATGGACAGGCTACTATGGCTACACCTTC
>TRBV11-2|-|-|TRBJ1-1
CASRRRSGEAFF
TGTGCCAGCAGACGAAGGTCGGGGGAAGCTTTCTTT
>TRBV11-1|-|-|TRBJ2-7
CASSSDRFSYEQYF
TGTGCCAGCAGCTCCGACAGGTTTTCCTACGAGCAGTACTTC
>TRBV7-9|TRBD2|once|TRBJ2-2
CASSPPYLREGTGELFF
TGTGCCAGCAGCCCGCCTTACCTACGGGAGGGAACCGGGGAGCTGTTTTTT
>TRBV21-1|-|-|TRBJ1-4
CASLRDRGLLDEKLFF
TGTGCCAGCCTCCGGGACAGGGGGCTACTGGATGAAAAACTGTTTTTT
>TRBV2|-|few|TRBJ2-1
CASSEPPGNEQFF
TGTGCCAGCAGTGAACCCCCGGGGAATGAGCAGTTCTTC
>TRBV19|-|-|TRBJ1-2
CASSGRNNYGYTF
TGTGCCAGTAGTGGGAGGAACAACTATGGCTACACCTTC
>TRBV9|TRBD2|once|TRBJ2-3
CASSPRTSGSTDTQYF
TGTGCCAGCAGCCCCCGGACTAGCGGGAGCACAGATACGCAGTATTTT
>TRBV13|TRBD2|once|TRBJ2-2
CASSSNGLAGGPGTGELFF
TGTGCCAGCAGCTCCAATGGACTAGCGGGGGGGCCGGGCACCGGGGAGCTGTTTTTT
>TRBV28|TRBD1|-|TRBJ2-3
CASSTRQGLTDTQYF
TGTGCCAGCAGTACTCGACAGGGGCTCACAGATACGCAGTATTTT
>TRBV18|-|-|TRBJ1-3
CASSPVQGGNTIYF
TGTGCCAGCTCACCAGTGCAGGGAGGAAACACCATATATTTT
>TRBV5-6|-|-|TRBJ2-7
CASSQDSYEQYF
TGTGCCAGCAGTCAGGACTCCTACGAGCAGTACTTC
>TRBV4-1|-|-|TRBJ1-2
CASSQAAGKNYGYTF
TGCGCCAGCAGCCAAGCGGCCGGGAAAAACTATGGCTACACCTTT
>TRBV13|TRBD2|-|TRBJ2-1
CASSDRGGRSYNEQFF
TGTGCCAGCAGCGATCGGGGGGGTCGTTCCTACAATGAGCAGTTCTTC
>TRBV5-1|-|once|TRBJ2-3
CASSLGGTSTDTQYF
TGCGCCAGCAGCTTGGGGGGGACAAGCACAGATACGCAGTATTTT
>TRBV6-1|-|few|TRBJ2-2
CGGRGQNTGELFF
TGTGGTGGTAGGGGTCAGAACACCGGGGAGCTGTTTTTT
>TRBV10-3|TRBD1|-|TRBJ1-3
CAISASQTGDGNTIYF
TGTGCCATCAGTGCGTCCCAGACAGGGGACGGAAACACCATATATTTT
>TRBV6-4|TRBD2|once|TRBJ2-1
CASSDSLGGDYNEQFF
TGTGCCAGCAGTGACTCCCTCGGGGGGGATTACAATGAGCAGTTCTTC
>TRBV21-1|-|-|TRBJ1-2
CASSTFVGTGNNYGYTF
-
>TRBV5-1|TRBD1|-|TRBJ1-1
CASSLGTGLALTEAFF
TGCGCCAGCAGCTTGGGGACAGGTCTAGCGTTAACTGAAGCTTTCTTT
>TRBV2|-|once|TRBJ1-5
CATTGPNQPQHF
TGTGCCACCACAGGGCCCAATCAGCCCCAGCATTTT
>TRBV7-8|-|few|TRBJ2-5
CASSLGTTSLLRQGGETQYF
TGTGCCAGCAGCTTAGGGACTACTTCCCTACTCAGACAAGGTGGAGAGACCCAGTACTTC
>TRBV11-2|-|once|TRBJ2-7
CASSTRGPYEQYF
TGTGCCAGCAGCACCAGGGGCCCCTACGAGCAGTACTTC
>TRBV5-4|-|-|TRBJ1-3
CASSSQTGPVSGNTIYF
TGTGCCAGCAGCTCGCAGACAGGTCCGGTCTCTGGAAACACCATATATTTT
>TRBV30|TRBD2|-|TRBJ2-1
CAWRSPAGAYNEQFF
TGTGCCTGGAGATCCCCAGCGGGGGCGTACAATGAGCAGTTCTTC
>TRBV5-4|-|-|TRBJ2-3
CASSWPVGSGVTDTQYF
TGTGCCAGCAGCTGGCCGGTGGGGAGTGGGGTGACAGATACGCAGTATTTT
>TRBV4-1|TRBD1|-|TRBJ2-1
CASSQGQGAREQFF
TGCGCCAGCAGCCAAGGACAGGGGGCCAGGGAGCAGTTCTTC
>TRBV6-5|-|-|TRBJ2-5
CASSPWTWGEQYF
TGTGCCAGCAGTCCCTGGACCTGGGGGGAGCAGTACTTC
>TRBV15|TRBD1|once|TRBJ2-7
CATSVGQGSYEQYF
TGTGCCACCAGCGTTGGACAGGGCTCCTACGAGCAGTACTTC
>TRBV5-1|-|few|TRBJ2-3
CASSSYTDTQYF
TGCGCCAGCAGTTCCTACACAGATACGCAGTATTTT
>TRBV28|-|-|TRBJ2-1
CASSLILNEQFF
TGTGCCAGCAGTTTAATACTCAATGAGCAGTTCTTC
>TRBV14|-|-|TRBJ2-7
CASSQRQGWPYEQYF
TGTGCCAGCAGCCAAAGGCAGGGGTGGCCCTACGAGCAGTACTTC
>TRBV30|TRBD1|-|TRBJ2-1
CAWSSGTAYNEQFF
TGTGCCTGGAGTTCTGGGACAGCCTACAATGAGCAGTTCTTC
>TRBV30|TRBD2|-|TRBJ2-7
CAWRARTSGTSYEQYF
TGTGCCTGGAGAGCAAGGACTAGCGGGACATCCTACGAGCAGTACTTC
>TRBV6-5|TRBD2|-|TRBJ2-1
CASSYSSLAGGNEQFF
TGTGCCAGCAGTTACTCGAGCCTAGCGGGGGGAAATGAGCAGTTCTTC
>TRBV5-4|TRBD2|-|TRBJ2-3
CASSLAGASTDTQYF
TGTGCCAGCAGCTTAGCGGGAGCTAGCACAGATACGCAGTATTTT
>TRBV2|TRBD1|-|TRBJ1-3
CASSADRTGNTIYF
TGTGCCAGCAGCGCGGACAGGACTGGAAACACCATATATTTT
>TRBV21-1|-|-|TRBJ1-2
CASRKRTCDGYTF
TGTGCCAGCAGGAAACGGACATGCGATGGCTACACCTTC
>TRBV2|TRBD2|-|TRBJ2-1
CASSDPPGGYEQFF
TGTGCCAGCAGTGATCCCCCGGGGGGTTATGAGCAGTTCTTC
>TRBV4-2|-|-|TRBJ2-7
CASSQTWTVSYEQYF
TGTGCCAGCAGCCAAACCTGGACAGTTTCCTACGAGCAGTACTTC
>TRBV10-3|-|-|TRBJ1-5
CAIGPDSNQPQHF
TGTGCCATCGGGCCGGATAGCAATCAGCCCCAGCATTTT